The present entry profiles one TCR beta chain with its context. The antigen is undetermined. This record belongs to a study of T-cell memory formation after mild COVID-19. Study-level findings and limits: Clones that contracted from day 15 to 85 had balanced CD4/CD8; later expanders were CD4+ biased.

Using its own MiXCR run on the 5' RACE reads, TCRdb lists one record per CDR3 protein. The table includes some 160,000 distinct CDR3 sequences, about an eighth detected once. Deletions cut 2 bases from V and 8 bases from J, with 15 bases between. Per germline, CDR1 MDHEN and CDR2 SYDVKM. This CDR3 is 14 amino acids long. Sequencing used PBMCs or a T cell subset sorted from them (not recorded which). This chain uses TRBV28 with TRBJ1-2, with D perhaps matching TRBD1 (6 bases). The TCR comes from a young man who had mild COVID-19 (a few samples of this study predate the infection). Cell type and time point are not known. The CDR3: CASSLPGTNRGYTF. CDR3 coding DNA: TGTGCCAGCAGTTTACCCGGGACAAACCGAGGCTACACCTTC.